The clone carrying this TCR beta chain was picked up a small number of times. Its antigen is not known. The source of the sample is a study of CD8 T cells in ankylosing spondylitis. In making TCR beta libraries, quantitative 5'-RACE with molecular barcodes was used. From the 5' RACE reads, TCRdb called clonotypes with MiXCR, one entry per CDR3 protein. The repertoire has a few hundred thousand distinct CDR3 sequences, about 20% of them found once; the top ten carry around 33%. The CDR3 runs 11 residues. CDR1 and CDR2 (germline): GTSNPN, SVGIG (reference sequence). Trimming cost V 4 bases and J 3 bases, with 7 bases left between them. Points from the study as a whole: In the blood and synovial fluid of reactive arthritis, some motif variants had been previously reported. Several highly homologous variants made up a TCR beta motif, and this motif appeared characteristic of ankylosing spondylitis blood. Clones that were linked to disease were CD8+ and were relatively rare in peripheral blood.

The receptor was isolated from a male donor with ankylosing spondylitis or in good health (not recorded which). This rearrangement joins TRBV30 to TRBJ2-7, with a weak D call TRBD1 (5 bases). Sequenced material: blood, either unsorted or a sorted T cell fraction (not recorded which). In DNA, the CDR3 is TGTGCCTGGACCCAGGGCTACGAGCAGTACTTC. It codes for CAWTQGYEQYF.